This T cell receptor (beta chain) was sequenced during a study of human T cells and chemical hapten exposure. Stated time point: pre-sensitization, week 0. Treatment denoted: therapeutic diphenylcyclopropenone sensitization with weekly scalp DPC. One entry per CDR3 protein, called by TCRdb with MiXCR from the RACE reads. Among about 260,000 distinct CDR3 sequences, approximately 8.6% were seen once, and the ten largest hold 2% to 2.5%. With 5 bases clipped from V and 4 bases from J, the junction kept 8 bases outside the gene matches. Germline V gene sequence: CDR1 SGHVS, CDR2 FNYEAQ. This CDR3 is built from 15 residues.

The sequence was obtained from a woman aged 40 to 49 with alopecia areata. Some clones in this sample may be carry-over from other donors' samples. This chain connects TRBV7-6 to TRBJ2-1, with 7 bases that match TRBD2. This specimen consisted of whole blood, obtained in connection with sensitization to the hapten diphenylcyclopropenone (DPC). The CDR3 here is CASSPDPAGYNEQFF. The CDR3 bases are TGTGCCAGCAGCCCTGACCCAGCGGGATACAATGAGCAGTTCTTC.